This entry concerns a single TCR beta chain. Its target is unknown. This entry comes from a study of response to subunit inactivated influenza vaccine. Study-wide results and limits: After each seasonal influenza vaccination, few new T cells are recruited, the authors suggested.

TCRdb re-called the RT-PCR reads with MiXCR, one entry per CDR3 protein. This table has about 190,000 distinct CDR3 sequences, under 15% appearing once. The CDR3 totals 16 residues. Germline trimming cut 0 bases from V and 3 bases from J; bases unmatched to any gene: 5. Germline V CDR1 and CDR2: ENHRY, SYGVKD. The sample consisted of CD8+ T cells sorted from PBMCs, taken 5 days after vaccination. This chain links TRBV10-3 with TRBJ2-3; 8 bases map to TRBD2. This TCR was sampled from a man aged 50 to 60 who received an inactivated influenza vaccine. The CDR3 sequence is CAISESQSGRTDTQYF. CDR3 in DNA: TGTGCCATCAGTGAGTCGCAGAGCGGGAGAACAGATACGCAGTATTTT.